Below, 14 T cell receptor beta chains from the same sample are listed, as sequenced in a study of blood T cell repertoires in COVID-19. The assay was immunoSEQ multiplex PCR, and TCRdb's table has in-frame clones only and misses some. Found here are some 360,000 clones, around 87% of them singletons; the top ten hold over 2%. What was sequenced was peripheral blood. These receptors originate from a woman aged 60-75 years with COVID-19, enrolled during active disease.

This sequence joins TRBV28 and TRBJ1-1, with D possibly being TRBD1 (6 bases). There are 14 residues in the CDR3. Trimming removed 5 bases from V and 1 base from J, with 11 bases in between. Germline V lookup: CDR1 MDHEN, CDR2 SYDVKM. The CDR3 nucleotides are TGTGCCAGCAGTCAGCTAGGGGGGAACACTGAAGCTTTCTTT. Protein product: CASSQLGGNTEAFF.

This chain's CDR3 is CASRVQGALYGYTF. Written as DNA, the CDR3 is TGTGCCAGCAGAGTGCAGGGGGCCCTCTATGGCTACACCTTC. V gene TRBV28 combines with J gene TRBJ1-2; 8 nucleotides agree with TRBD1. This CDR3 region has 14 residues. V lost 6 bases to trimming and J lost 4 bases; unmatched junction nucleotides: 7. Germline V CDR1 and CDR2: MDHEN, SYDVKM.

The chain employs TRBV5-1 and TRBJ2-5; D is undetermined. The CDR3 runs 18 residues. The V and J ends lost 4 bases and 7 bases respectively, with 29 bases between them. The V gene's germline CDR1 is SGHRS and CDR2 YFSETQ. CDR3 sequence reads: CASSRDYTTLPELGTQYF. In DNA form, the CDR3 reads TGCGCCAGCAGCCGAGATTATACCACCCTCCCGGAGCTGGGGACCCAGTACTTC.

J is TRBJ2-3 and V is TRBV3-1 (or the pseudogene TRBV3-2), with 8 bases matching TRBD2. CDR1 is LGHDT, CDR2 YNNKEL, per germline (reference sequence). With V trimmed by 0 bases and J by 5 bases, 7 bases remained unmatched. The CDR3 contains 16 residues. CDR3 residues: CASSQETGGHRDTQYF. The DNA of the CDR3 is TGTGCCAGCAGCCAAGAGACGGGGGGGCATCGAGATACGCAGTATTTT.

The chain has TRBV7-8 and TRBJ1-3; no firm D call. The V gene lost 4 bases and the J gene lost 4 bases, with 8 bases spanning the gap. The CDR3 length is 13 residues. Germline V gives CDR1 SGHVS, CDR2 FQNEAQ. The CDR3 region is CASSSWPGNTIYF. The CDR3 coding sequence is TGTGCCAGCAGCTCTTGGCCGGGAAACACCATATATTTT.

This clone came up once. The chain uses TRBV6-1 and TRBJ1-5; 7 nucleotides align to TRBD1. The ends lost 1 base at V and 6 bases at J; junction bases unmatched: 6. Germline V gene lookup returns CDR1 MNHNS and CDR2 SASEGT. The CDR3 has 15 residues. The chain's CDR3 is CASSEVTGKGQPQHF. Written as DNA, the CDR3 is TGTGCCAGCAGTGAAGTGACAGGGAAGGGTCAGCCCCAGCATTTT.

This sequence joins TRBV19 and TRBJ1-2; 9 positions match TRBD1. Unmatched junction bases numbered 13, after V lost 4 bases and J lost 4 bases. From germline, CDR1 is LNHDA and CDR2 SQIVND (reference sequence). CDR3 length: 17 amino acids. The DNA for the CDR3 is TGTGCCAGTAGTACAGGACAGGGGTCGACCCTTGGCTATGGCTACACCTTC. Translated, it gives CASSTGQGSTLGYGYTF. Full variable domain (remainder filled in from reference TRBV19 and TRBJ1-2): DGGITQSPKYLFRKEGQNVTLSCEQNLNHDAMYWYRQDPGQGLRLIYYSQIVNDFQKGDIAEGYSVSREKKESFPLTVTSAQKNPTAFYLCASSTGQGSTLGYGYTFGSGTRLTVV.

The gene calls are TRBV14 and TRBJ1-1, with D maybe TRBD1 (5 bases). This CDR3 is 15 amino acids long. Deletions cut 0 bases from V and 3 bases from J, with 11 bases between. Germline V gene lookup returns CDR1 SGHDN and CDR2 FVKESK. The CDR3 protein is CASSQDIGGYTEAFF. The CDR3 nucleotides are TGTGCCAGCAGCCAAGACATTGGGGGGTACACTGAAGCTTTCTTT.

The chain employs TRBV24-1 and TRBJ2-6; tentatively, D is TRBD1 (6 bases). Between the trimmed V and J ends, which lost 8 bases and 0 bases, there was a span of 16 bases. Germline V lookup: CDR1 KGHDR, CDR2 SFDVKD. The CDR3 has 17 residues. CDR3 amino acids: CATNQTGPFSGANVLTF. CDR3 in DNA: TGTGCCACCAACCAGACAGGTCCTTTCTCTGGGGCCAACGTCCTGACTTTC.

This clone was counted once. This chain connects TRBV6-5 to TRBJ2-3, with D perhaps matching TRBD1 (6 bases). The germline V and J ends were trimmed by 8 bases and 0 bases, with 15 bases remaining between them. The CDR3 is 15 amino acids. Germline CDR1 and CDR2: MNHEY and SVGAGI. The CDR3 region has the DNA TGTGCCAGCGGAGAGTATGACAGGAGCACAGATACGCAGTATTTT. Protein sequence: CASGEYDRSTDTQYF.

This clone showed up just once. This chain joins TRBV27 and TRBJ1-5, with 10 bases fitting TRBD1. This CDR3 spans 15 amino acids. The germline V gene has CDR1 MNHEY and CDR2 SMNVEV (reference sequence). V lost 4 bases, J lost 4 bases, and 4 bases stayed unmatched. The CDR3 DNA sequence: TGTGCCAGCAGTTGGGACAGGGGAGGGAATCAGCCCCAGCATTTT. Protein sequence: CASSWDRGGNQPQHF.

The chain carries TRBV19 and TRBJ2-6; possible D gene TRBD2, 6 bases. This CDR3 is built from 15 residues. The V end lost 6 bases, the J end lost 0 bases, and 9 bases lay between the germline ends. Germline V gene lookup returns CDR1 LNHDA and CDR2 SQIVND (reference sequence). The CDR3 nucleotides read TGTGCCAGTAGCCTCGGGGGCTCTGGGGCCAACGTCCTGACTTTC. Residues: CASSLGGSGANVLTF. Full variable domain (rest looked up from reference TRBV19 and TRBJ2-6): DGGITQSPKYLFRKEGQNVTLSCEQNLNHDAMYWYRQDPGQGLRLIYYSQIVNDFQKGDIAEGYSVSREKKESFPLTVTSAQKNPTAFYLCASSLGGSGANVLTFGAGSRLTVL.

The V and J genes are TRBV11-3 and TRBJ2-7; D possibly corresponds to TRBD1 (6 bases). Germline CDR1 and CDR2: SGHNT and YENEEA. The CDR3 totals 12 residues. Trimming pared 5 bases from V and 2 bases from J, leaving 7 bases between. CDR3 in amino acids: CASSQGPYEQYF. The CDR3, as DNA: TGTGCCAGCAGCCAGGGGCCCTACGAGCAGTACTTC.

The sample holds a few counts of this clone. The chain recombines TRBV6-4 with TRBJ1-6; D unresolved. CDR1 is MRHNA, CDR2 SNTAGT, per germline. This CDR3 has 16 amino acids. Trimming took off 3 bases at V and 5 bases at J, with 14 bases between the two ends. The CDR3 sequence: CASSEAPGANNSPLHF. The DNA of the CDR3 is TGTGCCAGCAGTGAAGCCCCGGGAGCCAATAATTCACCCCTCCACTTT.